The 14 T cell receptor beta chains below come from one sample, sequenced in a study of Tregs in tolerant kidney transplant recipients. Sequenced by immunoSEQ multiplex PCR; TCRdb stores in-frame clones only, minus some. The sample contains about 110,000 clones, 90% of which appear only once. The input for sequencing was CD4+ T cells from blood, taken before the transplant. Every receptor here comes from a human donor who received a combined kidney and bone marrow transplant.

This clone was observed a few times. The chain joins TRBV6-4 to TRBJ2-3; D might be TRBD2 (5 bases). V dropped 2 bases and J dropped 3 bases, with 9 bases sitting between them. Germline lookup yields CDR1 MRHNA and CDR2 SNTAGT. The CDR3 runs to 14 residues. CDR3 bases: TGTGCCAGCAGTGACGGGAGCCCGACAGATACGCAGTATTTT. Its translation is CASSDGSPTDTQYF.

The chain carries TRBV9 and TRBJ1-2, with 12 bases that match TRBD1. With 0 bases clipped from V and 3 bases from J, the junction kept 9 bases outside the gene matches. CDR3 length: 18 amino acids. Germline CDR1 is SGDLS and CDR2 is YYNGEE. The DNA for the CDR3 is TGTGCCAGCAGCGTAGGTGGTGTGGGACAGGGGGCCGACTATGGCTACACCTTC. Translating gives CASSVGGVGQGADYGYTF.

The CDR3 loop reads CASSRLLGGPYEQYF. The CDR3 nucleotides are TGTGCCAGTAGTCGGCTGCTCGGCGGCCCCTACGAGCAGTACTTC. The chain uses TRBV19 and TRBJ2-7; D is undetermined. CDR1 and CDR2 (germline): LNHDA, SQIVND (reference sequence). Trimming cost V 5 bases and J 2 bases, with 16 bases left between them. The CDR3 loop spans 15 amino acids. Combining the CDR3 with reference TRBV19 and TRBJ2-7 gives the whole variable domain DGGITQSPKYLFRKEGQNVTLSCEQNLNHDAMYWYRQDPGQGLRLIYYSQIVNDFQKGDIAEGYSVSREKKESFPLTVTSAQKNPTAFYLCASSRLLGGPYEQYFGPGTRLTVT.

This rearrangement joins TRBV11-3 to TRBJ2-3; tentatively, D is TRBD1 (6 bases). The germline V gene encodes CDR1 SGHNT and CDR2 YENEEA. CDR3 size: 14 residues. Trimming left V 7 bases short and J 3 bases short, with 14 bases between. The CDR3, as DNA: TGTGCCAGCACCCGGCAGGGGACGACAGATACGCAGTATTTT. It encodes CASTRQGTTDTQYF.

The rearrangement links TRBV6-5 to TRBJ2-7; weak D call: TRBD2 (6 bases). V shed 7 bases and J shed 3 bases, with 19 bases lying between them. The CDR3 contains 15 residues. Germline CDR1 MNHEY, CDR2 SVGAGI. The CDR3: CASTPSGASDYEQYF. CDR3 DNA: TGTGCCAGCACTCCTTCCGGGGCTAGCGACTACGAGCAGTACTTC.

The J gene is TRBJ2-7, the V gene TRBV11-2; 9 bases map to TRBD2. The germline CDR1 and CDR2 sequences are SGHAT and FQNNGV. V lost 1 base, J lost 2 bases, and 9 bases stayed unmatched. The CDR3 has 17 amino acids. The DNA of the CDR3 is TGTGCCAGCAGCTTAGTCGGTAGCGGGAGCTTGGCCTACGAGCAGTACTTC. Translation gives CASSLVGSGSLAYEQYF.

The genes are TRBV30 and TRBJ2-2; D gene uncertain. CDR1 is GTSNPN and CDR2 is SVGIG in the germline V gene (reference sequence). The V end was cut by 0 bases, the J end by 7 bases, with 12 bases between. This CDR3 has 14 residues. CDR3 amino acids: CAWSVNPHRGELFF. The CDR3 nucleotides read TGTGCCTGGAGTGTAAATCCACACCGCGGGGAGCTGTTTTTT.

The rearrangement uses TRBV4-2 and TRBJ2-1; 8 positions agree with TRBD2. This CDR3 spans 16 amino acids. Germline lookup yields CDR1 LGHNA and CDR2 YNFKEQ. Trimming at V came to 2 bases and at J to 7 bases, leaving 10 bases not matched to a gene. The CDR3 DNA reads TGTGCCAGCAGCCAACCTCGGGGGGGCATGGGAAATGAGCAGTTCTTC. This encodes CASSQPRGGMGNEQFF.

This clone was seen a handful of times. Mismatch with germline at one junction end may stem from a read error. The chain combines TRBV10-1 with TRBJ2-7, with 7 nucleotides matching TRBD2. This CDR3 region has 8 residues. The germline gives CDR1 WNHNN, CDR2 SYGVQD (reference sequence). CDR3 nucleotides: TGCGCCACGGGGGGTCGCGACTTC. This gives the protein CATGGRDF.

The chain combines TRBV5-1 with TRBJ2-3; perhaps TRBD1 as D (5 bases). The CDR3 sequence is 17 residues long. V dropped 6 bases and J dropped 2 bases, with 22 bases sitting between them. Germline V gene sequence: CDR1 SGHRS, CDR2 YFSETQ. Here the CDR3 reads CASNQGRARSFTDTQYF. CDR3 coding DNA: TGCGCCAGCAACCAGGGCAGGGCCCGCTCATTCACAGATACGCAGTATTTT.

The V call is TRBV28, the J call TRBJ1-4; the D gene is possibly TRBD1 (5 bases). Between the trimmed V and J ends, which lost 2 bases and 10 bases, there was a span of 14 bases. Germline loops: CDR1 MDHEN, CDR2 SYDVKM. The CDR3 consists of 14 residues. The CDR3 DNA is TGTGCCAGCAGTTTACCCGGGACGGAGGGAAAACTGTTTTTT. This translates into CASSLPGTEGKLFF.

Turning to this clone: This sample also contains other DNA sequences that code for the same CDR3. The chain combines TRBV11-3 with TRBJ2-3; D ambiguous. The V and J ends lost 1 base and 0 bases respectively, with 5 bases between them. CDR1 and CDR2 (germline): SGHNT, YENEEA. The CDR3 runs 14 residues. CDR3 in amino acids: CASSLAGSTDTQYF. As DNA, the CDR3 is TGTGCCAGCAGCTTAGCGGGTAGCACAGATACGCAGTATTTT.

This chain uses TRBV13 with TRBJ2-5; weak D call: TRBD2 (5 bases). V lost 0 bases to trimming and J lost 0 bases, with 11 bases between them. The germline CDR1 and CDR2 sequences are PRHDT and FYEKMQ (reference sequence). CDR3 length equals 16 residues. Here the CDR3 DNA reads TGTGCCAGCAGCTTAGGGACTACCCAGTACCAAGAGACCCAGTACTTC. Translated: CASSLGTTQYQETQYF.

This chain connects TRBV10-3 to TRBJ1-1; the D gene is possibly TRBD1 (5 bases). The V gene's germline CDR1 is ENHRY and CDR2 SYGVKD. The CDR3 has 12 amino acids. Trimming removed 8 bases at V and 7 bases at J, with 14 bases between. CDR3 sequence: CAIGGWADEAFF. The CDR3 DNA sequence: TGTGCCATCGGGGGGTGGGCGGATGAAGCTTTCTTT.